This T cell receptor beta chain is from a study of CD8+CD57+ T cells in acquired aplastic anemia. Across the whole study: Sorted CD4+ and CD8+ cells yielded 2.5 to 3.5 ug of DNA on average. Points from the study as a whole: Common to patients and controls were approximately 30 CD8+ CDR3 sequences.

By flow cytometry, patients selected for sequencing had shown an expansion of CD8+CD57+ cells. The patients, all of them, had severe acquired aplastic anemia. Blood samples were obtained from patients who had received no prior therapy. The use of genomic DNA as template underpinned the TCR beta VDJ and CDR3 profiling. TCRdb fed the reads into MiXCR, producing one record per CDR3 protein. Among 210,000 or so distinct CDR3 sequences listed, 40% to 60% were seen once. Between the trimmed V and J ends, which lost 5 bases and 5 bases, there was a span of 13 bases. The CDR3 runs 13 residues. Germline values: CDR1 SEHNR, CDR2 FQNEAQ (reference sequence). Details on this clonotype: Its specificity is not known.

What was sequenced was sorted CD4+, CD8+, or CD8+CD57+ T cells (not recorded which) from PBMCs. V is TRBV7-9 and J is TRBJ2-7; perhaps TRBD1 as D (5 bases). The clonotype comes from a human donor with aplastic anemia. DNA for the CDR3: TGTGCCAGCAGCCACGCAGGGTCCCACGAGCAGTACTTC. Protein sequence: CASSHAGSHEQYF.